This T cell receptor (beta chain) was profiled in a study of T cells after yellow fever vaccination (dated by TCRdb to the late 2010s). Regarding the research as a whole: The SMART-Seq v4 Ultra Low Input RNA kit was used to prepare libraries from fractions with low cell numbers. Two healthy male donors made up the cohort, one aged 18 to 30 years and the other aged 30 to 40 years. To track T-cell clones before and after primary and booster YFV17D yellow fever vaccination, bulk TCR alpha and beta repertoires were sequenced longitudinally. Blood was drawn at multiple timepoints before and after primary and secondary immunization, with bulk PBMC replicates and cell subsets isolated.

These reads were obtained on an Illumina NovaSeq 6000. TCR cDNA was synthesized by 5'RACE template switching, through which a universal primer site and unique molecular identifiers were introduced. Priming of cDNA synthesis was performed from both the TCR alpha and TCR beta constant segments. Two PCR steps were used to amplify libraries, with sample barcodes and sequencing adapters being added in the second step. Sequencing of libraries was done on Illumina HiSeq 2500 (2x100 bp) or NovaSeq (2x150 bp). The published analysis was carried out like this. MIGEC handled demultiplexing of reads and collapsing into UMI consensus sequences, while MiXCR performed V(D)J alignment. Vaccine-responding clonotypes were defined with edgeR using replicate PBMC samples, requiring FDR below 0.01 and a log2 fold change above 5 up to day 15. Each bulk clonotype was labeled CD4 or CD8 based on which sequenced repertoire, CD4 or CD8, contained the clonotype at higher abundance. TCRdb reprocessing: public reads trimmed at Q25 with fastp, clones called with MiXCR, in-frame beta chains kept. Rows are unified per CDR3 protein, each entry keeping the most common DNA and genes. TCRdb, not the authors, supplied the V and J calls. The sample has 200,000 to 300,000 distinct CDR3 sequences on record, over 3% of them singletons. Over 15% of the sample is held by the ten biggest clonotypes.

Paper-wide results and their limitations: Computational filtering was required because FACS-sorted repertoires could contain abundant contaminating clonotypes from the bulk population. Because the study included only two donors, the extent to which the findings can be generalized is limited. The secondary T-cell response was found to be weaker but faster than the primary response, with a peak reached on day 5 rather than on day 15. After the booster, most clones that had expanded after primary vaccination were detected again (roughly 95% of CD4 and over 75% of CD8), suggesting broad maintenance of memory. A small share of clonotypes occurred in both CD4 and CD8 compartments, likely arising from convergent recombination.

The label giving this sample's treatment or condition can be read as: live attenuated yellow fever vaccine strain. At every blood-draw timepoint, two biological replicates of bulk PBMCs were collected. A standard Ficoll-Paque protocol was used to isolate PBMCs from peripheral blood. TriZol was used to extract RNA from bulk PBMCs, from CD4 and CD8 fractions, and from dextramer-positive and dextramer-negative fractions. This clonotype came up many times. The antigen it binds to is not known. Nothing much larger sits one base from this clone, and base qualities are not available. Sample: PBMCs, taken 15 days after the yellow fever booster vaccination. The TCR sequence derives from a man aged 18 to 30 who received the YFV17D yellow fever vaccine.

The DNA reads TGTGCCAGCAGCCAAGATGAGCTCTCTGGGGCCAACGTCCTGACTTTC. It encodes CASSQDELSGANVLTF. The chain is made from TRBV4-2 and TRBJ2-6; too little of a D gene remains to name it. CDR1 and CDR2, per the germline V gene, are LGHNA and YNFKEQ. The CDR3 runs 16 amino acids, cysteine and phenylalanine included. Just CDR3 DNA is preserved here, 48 bases in frame from base 1. Between the V and J ends, shortened by 0 bases and 0 bases respectively, the junction contains 6 bases.